These 6 T cell receptor beta chains were all obtained from the same sample, sequenced in a study of metastatic and nonmetastatic thyroid tumors. Treatment of any kind had been given to no patient before thyroid surgery. TCRdb re-processed the PCR reads through MiXCR. The sample has about 15,000 clones; about 25% are singletons. The sequenced sample consisted of tumor tissue. The receptors shown here come from a female donor with papillary thyroid cancer or a benign thyroid nodule (not recorded which). Some clones in this sample may be carry-over from other donors' samples.

This clone was detected only a few times. V usage is TRBV6-6 and J usage is TRBJ2-1; 8 bases fit TRBD2. Losses at the gene ends were 6 bases for V and 0 bases for J; bases not matched to a gene: 10. This CDR3 comprises 17 residues. CDR1 and CDR2 (germline): MNHNY, SVGAGI (reference sequence). CDR3 in amino acids: CASRGLAVVSSYNEQFF. CDR3 bases: TGTGCCAGCAGAGGACTAGCTGTAGTCAGCTCCTACAATGAGCAGTTCTTC.

The chain has TRBV7-2 and TRBJ2-7; 7 bases are a match to TRBD2. Germline CDR1 SGHTA, CDR2 FQGNSA. This CDR3 is built from 14 residues. Trimming cost V 5 bases and J 4 bases; bases outside gene matches: 8. Written as DNA, the CDR3 is TGTGCCAGCAGCGGCGGGACTATTGTTTACGAGCAGTACTTC. Residues: CASSGGTIVYEQYF.

The rearrangement uses TRBV6-2 or TRBV6-3 and TRBJ2-5; no clear D. Deletions cut 6 bases from V and 5 bases from J, with 7 bases between. The germline V gene has CDR1 MNHEY and CDR2 SVGEGT. The CDR3 length is 11 residues. The CDR3 nucleotides are TGTGCCAGCAGGCCCTCTGAGACCCAGTACTTC. This translates into CASRPSETQYF.

There are a few counts of this clone. A much larger clone differs by one base, so this may be a read error. Other DNA sequences in this specimen translate into the identical CDR3. The rearrangement joins TRBV25-1 to TRBJ2-2; no reliable D call. Germline CDR1 is MGHDK and CDR2 is SYGVNS. The CDR3 has 11 amino acids. V was trimmed by 6 bases and J by 6 bases, leaving 5 bases between them. The CDR3 here is CASRRSGELFF. CDR3 coding DNA: TGTGCCAGCAGGAGGTCCGGGGAGCTGTTTTTT.

This clone was recorded a few times. This could be a read error, since a much larger clone is one nucleotide away. The final CDR3 position lacks the conserved phenylalanine or tryptophan, pointing to a likely read error. The chain links TRBV25-1 to TRBJ1-2; the D is unclear. Germline V lookup: CDR1 MGHDK, CDR2 SYGVNS. This CDR3 has 12 residues. Here the CDR3 reads CAGSLGGRGYTL. CDR3 nucleotides: TGTGCCGGCAGTCTGGGAGGGAGGGGCTACACCTTA.

This rearrangement joins TRBV20-1 to TRBJ1-2, with 10 nucleotides matching TRBD1. Per germline, CDR1 DFQATT and CDR2 SNEGSKA (reference sequence). There are 15 residues in the CDR3. CDR3: CSSPDRGLSGYGYTF. Here the CDR3 DNA reads TGCTCCAGCCCAGACAGGGGGCTGAGTGGCTATGGCTACACCTTC.